These 29 T cell receptor beta chains were all obtained from the same sample, sequenced in a study of blood T cell repertoires in COVID-19. Profiling relied on immunoSEQ multiplex PCR, and the TCRdb table lists in-frame clones only, not all of them. The top ten hold 0.94% of the sample, which has about 290,000 clones, about nine tenths seen once. The sample was peripheral blood. The source of these receptors is a woman aged 40 to 55 who had recovered from COVID-19.

The chain joins TRBV7-6 to TRBJ2-3, with TRBD2 as a possible D gene (5 bases). The germline V gene has CDR1 SGHVS and CDR2 FNYEAQ. Trimming removed 1 base from V and 4 bases from J, with 15 bases in between. The CDR3 consists of 16 residues. The CDR3 nucleotides read TGTGCCAGCAGCTTAGAGGTGTCCACAGCGGCAGATACGCAGTATTTT. This codes for CASSLEVSTAADTQYF.

The chain joins TRBV20-1 to TRBJ2-3, with D unclear. The CDR3 loop spans 11 amino acids. Germline CDR1 is DFQATT and CDR2 is SNEGSKA (reference sequence). V gave up 4 bases and J gave up 3 bases, with 5 bases separating them. The CDR3 loop is CSAKLTDTQYF. In nucleotides, the CDR3 is TGCAGTGCTAAATTAACAGATACGCAGTATTTT.

The chain recombines TRBV24-1 with TRBJ2-5, with D maybe TRBD1 (5 bases). This CDR3 has 15 residues. V gave up 3 bases and J gave up 2 bases, with 12 bases separating them. CDR1 is KGHDR, CDR2 SFDVKD, per germline. The CDR3 sequence: CATSDTRVVQETQYF. The CDR3 nucleotides are TGTGCCACCAGTGATACCAGGGTTGTGCAAGAGACCCAGTACTTC.

The CDR3 is CASSEAHSGANVLTF. The CDR3 coding sequence is TGTGCCAGCAGTGAAGCACACTCTGGGGCCAACGTCCTGACTTTC. V gene TRBV6-1 combines with J gene TRBJ2-6; no firm D call. CDR1 and CDR2 from the germline V gene are MNHNS and SASEGT. V was pared by 0 bases and J by 0 bases, with 3 bases between. The CDR3 totals 15 residues.

This clone was found a few times. Within the sample, other DNA sequences also encode this same CDR3. This sequence joins TRBV5-1 and TRBJ1-1; 8 bases line up with TRBD1. Trimming cost V 3 bases and J 1 base; bases outside gene matches: 2. The CDR3 totals 14 residues. Germline V gene lookup returns CDR1 SGHRS and CDR2 YFSETQ. The CDR3: CASSSGQGNTEAFF. CDR3 bases: TGCGCCAGCAGCTCCGGACAGGGGAACACTGAAGCTTTCTTT.

The J gene is TRBJ1-6, the V gene TRBV30, with no clear D. The CDR3 totals 15 residues. Germline assignment: CDR1 GTSNPN and CDR2 SVGIG (reference sequence). V dropped 3 bases and J dropped 7 bases, with 16 bases sitting between them. CDR3 sequence reads: CAWRRDPGANSPLHF. The DNA of the CDR3 is TGTGCCTGGAGGAGGGATCCGGGAGCAAATTCACCCCTCCACTTT. Variable domain in full (rest from reference TRBV30 and TRBJ1-6): SQTIHQWPATLVQPVGSPLSLECTVEGTSNPNLYWYRQAAGRGLQLLFYSVGIGQISSEVPQNLSASRPQDRQFILSSKKLLLSDSGFYLCAWRRDPGANSPLHFGNGTRLTVT.

The chain joins TRBV28 to TRBJ1-3, with TRBD1 as a possible D gene (5 bases). Germline V gene data show CDR1 as MDHEN and CDR2 as SYDVKM. Deletions cut 6 bases from V and 4 bases from J, with 22 bases between. The CDR3 is 17 residues long. The CDR3 coding sequence is TGTGCCAGCAGCCTAGACTCTTTGGGGGGGTTCGGAAACACCATATATTTT. It is translated as CASSLDSLGGFGNTIYF.

In DNA, the CDR3 is TGTGCCAGCTCACCACAAACTCAGGGAAATGGTCAAGAGACCCAGTACTTC. Residues: CASSPQTQGNGQETQYF. V is TRBV18 and J is TRBJ2-5, with D maybe TRBD1 (5 bases). The CDR3 sequence is 17 residues long. CDR1 and CDR2 from the germline V gene are KGHSH and LQKENI. V dropped 1 base and J dropped 2 bases, with 17 bases sitting between them.

The V call is TRBV24-1, the J call TRBJ2-3; 11 bases match TRBD1. This CDR3 has 18 residues. Germline V CDR1 and CDR2: KGHDR, SFDVKD. V dropped 10 bases and J dropped 2; count of bases not matched to a gene: 16. The CDR3 spells CATRPNRGTGGYTDTQYF. CDR3 DNA sequence: TGTGCCACAAGACCCAATAGGGGGACAGGGGGATACACAGATACGCAGTATTTT.

The chain is built from TRBV2 and TRBJ1-2; 8 nucleotides agree with TRBD1. This CDR3 spans 13 amino acids. CDR1 and CDR2 from the germline V gene are SNHLY and FYNNEI. Trimming removed 7 bases from V and 0 bases from J; junction bases left unmatched: 1. CDR3 bases: TGTGCCAGCAAGGACAGGGCTAACTATGGCTACACCTTC. Protein: CASKDRANYGYTF.

This chain connects TRBV5-6 to TRBJ1-3, with D hard to call. Between the trimmed V and J ends, which lost 1 base and 0 bases, there was a span of 11 bases. The germline V gene has CDR1 SGHDT and CDR2 YYEEEE. The CDR3 contains 16 residues. The CDR3 nucleotides read TGTGCCAGCAGCTTGTTACGCCAACTCTCTGGAAACACCATATATTTT. Protein product: CASSLLRQLSGNTIYF.

The chain recombines TRBV19 with TRBJ2-7; TRBD2 agrees at 7 bases. Germline loops: CDR1 LNHDA, CDR2 SQIVND (reference sequence). The J segment lost 2 bases and the V segment lost 5 bases, leaving 3 bases of the junction unmatched. The CDR3 has 13 residues. The CDR3 DNA reads as TGTGCCAGTAGTTCGGGGAGGGCCTACGAGCAGTACTTC. This encodes CASSSGRAYEQYF.

This clone has just one count. An end of the junction does not agree with germline; a read error may underlie this. The chain has TRBV7-7 and TRBJ2-2, with unresolved D. CDR3 size: 14 residues. From germline, CDR1 is SSHAT and CDR2 FNYEAQ (reference sequence). CDR3 DNA sequence: TGTGCTAGCAGCTTAGCCGGCGGCACCGGGGAGCTGTTTTTT. This codes for CASSLAGGTGELFF.

In DNA form, the CDR3 reads TGTGCCAGCACGGGACAGGGCTACGAGCAGTACTTC. This sequence encodes CASTGQGYEQYF. The V call is TRBV2, the J call TRBJ2-7; 9 bases match TRBD1. Per the germline V gene, CDR1 is SNHLY and CDR2 is FYNNEI. Trimming took 7 bases from V and 3 from J; bases not matched to a gene: 1. The CDR3 loop spans 12 amino acids.

DNA of the CDR3: TGTGCCTGGACTAGCGGGAAGATCCCCACAGATACGCAGTATTTT. It codes for CAWTSGKIPTDTQYF. The rearrangement uses TRBV30 and TRBJ2-3; the match to TRBD2 covers 9 bases. V trimming: 4 bases; J trimming: 2 bases; junction bases outside the gene matches: 7. Looked up from germline, CDR1 is GTSNPN and CDR2 is SVGIG (reference sequence). The CDR3 has 15 residues.

This clone appeared a few times. This CDR3 reads CASSRSVSNNEQFF. CDR3 nucleotides: TGTGCCAGCAGCCGGTCCGTGAGCAACAATGAGCAGTTCTTC. The chain recombines TRBV5-4 with TRBJ2-1, with D unresolved. Germline V CDR1 and CDR2: SGHNT, YYREEE (reference sequence). The CDR3 is 14 amino acids. Trimming removed 4 bases at V and 5 bases at J, with 13 bases between.

The J gene is TRBJ2-5, the V gene TRBV12-3 or TRBV12-4, with D possibly matching TRBD2 (6 bases). Trimming removed 8 bases from V and 5 bases from J, with 15 bases in between. There are 13 residues in the CDR3. CDR3 DNA: TGTGCCAGCGGAGGGTGGGCCGAGGAGACCCAGTACTTC. It specifies CASGGWAEETQYF.

This chain uses TRBV7-9 with TRBJ2-3, with unresolved D. CDR3 length equals 13 residues. The V and J ends lost 5 bases and 4 bases respectively, with 10 bases between them. Germline V CDR1 and CDR2: SEHNR, FQNEAQ (reference sequence). The DNA of the CDR3 is TGTGCCAGCAGCCCCCCCCTAGCAGATACGCAGTATTTT. Translation: CASSPPLADTQYF.

The rearrangement links TRBV4-2 to TRBJ2-1, with TRBD2 matching 9 bases. V was pared by 3 bases and J by 2 bases, with 5 bases of the junction left unmatched. This CDR3 contains 16 residues. The germline gives CDR1 LGHNA, CDR2 YNFKEQ. The CDR3 coding sequence is TGTGCCAGCAGCCAGGAGACTAGCGGAGCCTACAATGAGCAGTTCTTC. This gives the protein CASSQETSGAYNEQFF.

This clone was recorded a few times. The chain carries TRBV7-3 and TRBJ2-2; D ambiguous. V was trimmed by 5 bases and J by 2 bases, leaving 3 bases between them. Germline V gene data show CDR1 as SGHTA and CDR2 as FQGTGA. This CDR3 has 12 amino acids. The CDR3 nucleotides are TGTGCCAGCAGCCGTAACACCGGGGAGCTGTTTTTT. It codes for CASSRNTGELFF.

This clone has just a few counts. V is TRBV5-1 and J is TRBJ2-3; D is unclear. V was trimmed by 3 bases and J by 6 bases, leaving 14 bases between them. The CDR3 consists of 14 residues. From germline, CDR1 is SGHRS and CDR2 YFSETQ. The CDR3 bases are TGCGCCAGCAGCTCCGGGTCGTACTCGGATACGCAGTATTTT. Translation: CASSSGSYSDTQYF.

This rearrangement joins TRBV7-2 to TRBJ1-1; D perhaps matches TRBD1 (6 bases). CDR3 length: 14 amino acids. Germline V CDR1 and CDR2: SGHTA, FQGNSA. Deletions cut 8 bases from V and 0 bases from J, with 13 bases between. The CDR3 reads CASGYRQVNTEAFF. The CDR3 region has the DNA TGTGCCAGCGGTTACCGACAGGTGAACACTGAAGCTTTCTTT.

V and J are TRBV28 and TRBJ2-2; 9 positions agree with TRBD2. V lost 6 bases and J lost 0; bases outside the gene matches: 5. The CDR3 totals 16 residues. Germline values: CDR1 MDHEN, CDR2 SYDVKM. The CDR3 spells CASRKGGRANTGELFF. The DNA for the CDR3 is TGTGCCAGCAGGAAGGGCGGGAGGGCGAACACCGGGGAGCTGTTTTTT.

The chain combines TRBV29-1 with TRBJ2-5; 7 positions agree with TRBD1. Germline V gives CDR1 SQVTM, CDR2 ANQGSEA. CDR3 length equals 14 residues. Unmatched junction bases numbered 7, after V lost 1 base and J lost 5 bases. The CDR3 reads CSVEGRGSVETQYF. The CDR3 DNA reads TGCAGCGTTGAAGGCAGGGGGTCCGTGGAGACCCAGTACTTC.

The gene calls are TRBV7-9 and TRBJ2-1; D is possibly TRBD2 (6 bases). The CDR3 spans 17 residues. V was trimmed by 6 bases and J by 4 bases, leaving 22 bases between them. The germline V gene encodes CDR1 SEHNR and CDR2 FQNEAQ (reference sequence). This CDR3 is CASRPGARLVHYNEQFF. DNA for the CDR3: TGTGCCAGCAGACCCGGGGCGAGACTAGTTCATTACAATGAGCAGTTCTTC.

A single count supports this clone. J is TRBJ1-1 and V is TRBV19; 7 nucleotides align to TRBD1. This CDR3 has 14 residues. V trimming: 7 bases; J trimming: 2 bases; junction bases outside the gene matches: 7. Germline lookup yields CDR1 LNHDA and CDR2 SQIVND (reference sequence). CDR3 bases: TGTGCCAGTACCATGACAGGGCCAAACACTGAAGCTTTCTTT. This gives the protein CASTMTGPNTEAFF.

DNA of the CDR3: TGTGCCAGTAGTATCCTACAGGGGACGGATGGCTACACCTTC. It is translated as CASSILQGTDGYTF. V is TRBV19 and J is TRBJ1-2; 7 bases are shared with TRBD1. CDR1 is LNHDA, CDR2 SQIVND, per germline (reference sequence). Unmatched junction bases numbered 7, after V lost 3 bases and J lost 6 bases. This CDR3 comprises 14 residues. Supplemented by reference TRBV19 and TRBJ1-2, the full variable domain reads DGGITQSPKYLFRKEGQNVTLSCEQNLNHDAMYWYRQDPGQGLRLIYYSQIVNDFQKGDIAEGYSVSREKKESFPLTVTSAQKNPTAFYLCASSILQGTDGYTFGSGTRLTVV.

The V and J genes are TRBV3-1 (or the pseudogene TRBV3-2) and TRBJ2-2; D may be TRBD2 (5 bases). This CDR3 region has 14 residues. Germline values: CDR1 LGHDT, CDR2 YNNKEL (reference sequence). The germline V and J ends were trimmed by 4 bases and 1 base, with 7 bases remaining between them. CDR3 sequence: CASSLAGNTGELFF. The CDR3 DNA is TGTGCCAGCAGCCTTGCGGGGAACACCGGGGAGCTGTTTTTT.

This clone came up a few times. This sequence joins TRBV30 and TRBJ2-7; tentatively, D is TRBD2 (6 bases). The CDR3 covers 11 residues. Germline lookup yields CDR1 GTSNPN and CDR2 SVGIG (reference sequence). CDR3 in DNA: TGTGCATATGGAGGGGTCTACGAGCAGTACTTC. Protein: CAYGGVYEQYF.